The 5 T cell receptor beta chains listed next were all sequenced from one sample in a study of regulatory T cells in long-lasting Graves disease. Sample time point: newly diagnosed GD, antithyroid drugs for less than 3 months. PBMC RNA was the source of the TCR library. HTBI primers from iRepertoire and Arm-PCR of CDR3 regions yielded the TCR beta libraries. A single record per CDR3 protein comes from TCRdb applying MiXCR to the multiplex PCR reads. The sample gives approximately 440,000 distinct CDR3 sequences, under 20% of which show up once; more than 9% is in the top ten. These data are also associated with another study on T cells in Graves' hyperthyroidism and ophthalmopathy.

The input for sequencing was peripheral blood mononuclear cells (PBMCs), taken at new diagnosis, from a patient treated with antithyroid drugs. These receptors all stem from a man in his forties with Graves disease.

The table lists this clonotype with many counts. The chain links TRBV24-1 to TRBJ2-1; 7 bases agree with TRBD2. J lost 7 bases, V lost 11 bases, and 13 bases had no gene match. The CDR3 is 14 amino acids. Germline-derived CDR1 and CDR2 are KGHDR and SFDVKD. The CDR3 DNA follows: TGTGCCATCGACACCGGCGGGAGCGGTAATGAGCAGTTCTTC. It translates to CAIDTGGSGNEQFF.

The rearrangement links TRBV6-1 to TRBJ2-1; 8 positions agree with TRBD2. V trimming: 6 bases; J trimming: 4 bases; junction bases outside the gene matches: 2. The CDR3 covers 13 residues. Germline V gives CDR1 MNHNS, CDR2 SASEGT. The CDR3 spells CASRASGYNEQFF. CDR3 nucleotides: TGTGCCAGCAGGGCTAGCGGGTACAATGAGCAGTTCTTC.

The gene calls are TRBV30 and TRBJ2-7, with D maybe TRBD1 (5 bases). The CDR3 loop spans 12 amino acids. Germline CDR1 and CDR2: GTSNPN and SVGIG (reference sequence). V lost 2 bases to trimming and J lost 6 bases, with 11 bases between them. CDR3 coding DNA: TGTGCCTGGAGTTGGCAGGGCGGCGAGCAGTACTTC. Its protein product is CAWSWQGGEQYF.

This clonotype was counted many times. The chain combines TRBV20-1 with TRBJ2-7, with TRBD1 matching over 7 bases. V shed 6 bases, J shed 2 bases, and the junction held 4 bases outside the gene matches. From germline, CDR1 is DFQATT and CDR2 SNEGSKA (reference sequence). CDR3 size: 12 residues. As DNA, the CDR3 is TGCAGTGCCTCGGGACAGACCTACGAGCAGTACTTC. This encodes CSASGQTYEQYF.

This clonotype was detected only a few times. CDR3 DNA sequence: TGTGCTAGTGGTCCGGACAGCAGTGAAGCTTTCTTT. It encodes CASGPDSSEAFF. The gene calls are TRBV12-5 and TRBJ1-1, with TRBD1 as a possible D gene (6 bases). From germline, CDR1 is LGHNT and CDR2 FRNRAP. With 5 bases removed from V and 7 bases from J, the gap between germline ends came to 11 bases. The CDR3 is 12 amino acids.